The 18 T cell receptor beta chains below all came from one sample that was sequenced in a study of T-cell memory formation after mild COVID-19. Via MiXCR, TCRdb re-called the 5' RACE reads, giving one row per CDR3 protein. The data show under 700,000 distinct CDR3 sequences, roughly 22% seen once. The specimen was PBMCs or a T cell subset sorted from them (not recorded which). These receptor sequences come from an adult woman who had mild COVID-19 (a few samples of this study predate the infection). Cell type and time point are not known.

The rearrangement joins TRBV24-1 to TRBJ1-2, with a possible D match to TRBD1 (6 bases). The CDR3 is 15 residues long. V lost 2 bases, J lost 4 bases, and 13 bases lay in between. Per germline, CDR1 KGHDR and CDR2 SFDVKD. CDR3 loop: CATSDSRGGGYGYTF. In DNA, the CDR3 is TGTGCCACCAGTGATTCCCGGGGGGGCGGCTATGGCTACACCTTC.

This sequence joins TRBV7-9 and TRBJ2-3; 9 nucleotides line up with TRBD2. Germline values: CDR1 SEHNR, CDR2 FQNEAQ (reference sequence). V dropped 5 bases and J dropped 2; count of bases not matched to a gene: 11. The CDR3 has 17 amino acids. CDR3 nucleotides: TGTGCCAGCAGCCCAGGCAGTAGCGGGAGACCCACAGATACGCAGTATTTT. It specifies CASSPGSSGRPTDTQYF.

Only a few counts were recorded for this clonotype. The chain has TRBV15 and TRBJ1-1; D perhaps matches TRBD1 (5 bases). Trimming took off 0 bases at V and 0 bases at J, with 8 bases between the two ends. Looked up from germline, CDR1 is LNHNV and CDR2 is YYDKDF (reference sequence). The CDR3 runs to 15 residues. The CDR3 is CATSRDRGMNTEAFF. The DNA of the CDR3 is TGTGCCACCAGCAGAGATCGGGGGATGAACACTGAAGCTTTCTTT.

The chain recombines TRBV20-1 with TRBJ1-1; D is undetermined. The V end lost 3 bases, the J end lost 1 base, and 18 bases lay between the germline ends. Germline lookup yields CDR1 DFQATT and CDR2 SNEGSKA (reference sequence). This CDR3 is 16 amino acids long. CDR3 nucleotide sequence: TGCAGTGCTAGGGGGTCATCGAGAGGATCGAACACTGAAGCTTTCTTT. Its protein product is CSARGSSRGSNTEAFF.

This clonotype showed up many times. For the CDR3, the DNA is TGTGCCAGCAGCGTACTCACAGGGGTTAATGAAAAACTGTTTTTT. The encoded protein is CASSVLTGVNEKLFF. The chain carries TRBV9 and TRBJ1-4; 7 positions match TRBD1. CDR1 SGDLS and CDR2 YYNGEE come from the germline V gene. The CDR3 sequence is 15 residues long. J lost 4 bases, V lost 1 base, and 4 bases had no gene match.

The V gene is TRBV5-1, the J gene TRBJ1-1; D is ambiguous. Deletions cut 4 bases from V and 4 bases from J, with 11 bases between. This CDR3 has 13 residues. The V gene's germline CDR1 is SGHRS and CDR2 YFSETQ. Here the CDR3 DNA reads TGCGCCAGCAGCGGGGATGCTGGCACTGAAGCTTTCTTT. Translated, it gives CASSGDAGTEAFF.

J is TRBJ1-1 and V is TRBV30; 8 nucleotides agree with TRBD1. Germline CDR1 reads GTSNPN; CDR2 reads SVGIG (reference sequence). V lost 1 base, J lost 11 bases, and 6 bases stayed unmatched. The CDR3 length is 12 residues. CDR3 sequence: CAWSAGQVTAFF. The CDR3 DNA follows: TGTGCCTGGAGTGCGGGACAGGTTACGGCTTTCTTT.

In its sample, this clonotype was seen a few times. This chain's CDR3 is CASSTRSSGTSGSSYNEQFF. The CDR3 DNA follows: TGTGCCAGCAGCACACGGAGTTCCGGGACTAGCGGGAGCTCCTACAATGAGCAGTTCTTC. The V call is TRBV7-3, the J call TRBJ2-1; the match to TRBD2 covers 14 bases. CDR3 length equals 20 residues. CDR1 and CDR2 from the germline V gene are SGHTA and FQGTGA. The J segment lost 0 bases and the V segment lost 5 bases, leaving 12 bases of the junction unmatched.

V gene TRBV18 combines with J gene TRBJ2-5, with TRBD2 as a possible D gene (6 bases). Trimming removed 0 bases at V and 1 base at J, with 9 bases between. CDR3 length equals 15 residues. Germline V gene sequence: CDR1 KGHSH, CDR2 LQKENI. The chain's CDR3 is CASSPPGTVQETQYF. CDR3 bases: TGTGCCAGCTCACCACCCGGGACTGTCCAAGAGACCCAGTACTTC.

This clonotype was counted only a few times. This chain joins TRBV19 and TRBJ2-1, with TRBD2 as a possible D gene (6 bases). V was cut by 9 bases and J by 12 bases, with 15 bases left in between. Germline V gene data show CDR1 as LNHDA and CDR2 as SQIVND (reference sequence). The CDR3 runs to 11 residues. This CDR3 reads CASYSGTGQFF. The CDR3 DNA reads as TGTGCCAGCTACTCCGGGACTGGGCAGTTCTTC.

The chain joins TRBV11-2 to TRBJ2-3; TRBD1 or TRBD2 may be the D gene (6 bases each). Germline-derived CDR1 and CDR2 are SGHAT and FQNNGV. Trimming took off 4 bases at V and 1 base at J, with 18 bases between the two ends. The CDR3 is 17 amino acids. The CDR3 region is CASSSRPAGHRTDTQYF. CDR3 in DNA: TGTGCCAGCAGCTCGCGTCCGGCGGGACATCGCACAGATACGCAGTATTTT.

The chain joins TRBV7-9 to TRBJ1-5, with D uncertain. The ends were cut back, 5 bases at V and 6 bases at J, with 8 bases in the middle. This CDR3 is 12 amino acids long. The germline V gene encodes CDR1 SEHNR and CDR2 FQNEAQ (reference sequence). The CDR3 loop reads CASSPVIQPQHF. The CDR3 coding sequence is TGTGCCAGCAGCCCCGTTATTCAGCCCCAGCATTTT.

In its sample, this clonotype was seen once. The chain has TRBV5-6 and TRBJ1-5; TRBD1 agrees at 7 bases. Trimming cost V 8 bases and J 8 bases; bases outside gene matches: 7. CDR3 length equals 12 residues. Germline assignment: CDR1 SGHDT and CDR2 YYEEEE. The CDR3 DNA sequence: TGTGCCAGTACGGACAGGTGGGAGCCCCAGCATTTT. It codes for CASTDRWEPQHF.

V usage is TRBV4-3 and J usage is TRBJ2-3, with TRBD2 identical over 9 bases. The V and J ends lost 0 bases and 4 bases, in that order; junction bases with no gene match: 5. The CDR3 sequence is 16 residues long. Germline V gives CDR1 LGHNA, CDR2 YSLEER. CDR3 sequence: CASSQETAGGPDTQYF. CDR3 coding DNA: TGCGCCAGCAGCCAAGAAACAGCGGGAGGCCCAGATACGCAGTATTTT.

The chain combines TRBV5-1 with TRBJ1-2; a weak D match, TRBD1 (5 bases). The germline V and J ends were trimmed by 6 bases and 0 bases, with 18 bases remaining between them. The V gene's germline CDR1 is SGHRS and CDR2 YFSETQ. The CDR3 has 16 amino acids. Here the CDR3 reads CASMPGTPLANYGYTF. The CDR3 region has the DNA TGCGCCAGCATGCCCGGGACTCCTTTAGCTAACTATGGCTACACCTTC.

J is TRBJ2-3 and V is TRBV27, with D maybe TRBD2 (7 bases). The CDR3 consists of 17 residues. Trimming removed 6 bases from V and 2 bases from J, with 21 bases in between. CDR1 and CDR2 (germline): MNHEY, SMNVEV (reference sequence). The CDR3 bases are TGTGCCAGCAGCTTTCTGGGGGGGGCGGGACTCACAGATACGCAGTATTTT. As protein: CASSFLGGAGLTDTQYF.

The sample holds one count of this clonotype. This rearrangement joins TRBV4-3 to TRBJ2-3; maybe TRBD1 (6 bases). Looked up from germline, CDR1 is LGHNA and CDR2 is YSLEER. CDR3 length: 15 residues. The V gene lost 1 base and the J gene lost 2 bases, with 10 bases spanning the gap. CDR3 DNA: TGCGCCAGCAGCCAAGTGGGGGCAAACACAGATACGCAGTATTTT. Translating gives CASSQVGANTDTQYF.

V and J are TRBV7-3 and TRBJ2-1; no clear D gene. The germline gives CDR1 SGHTA, CDR2 FQGTGA. Trimming took off 5 bases at V and 9 bases at J, with 14 bases between the two ends. CDR3 size: 13 residues. The CDR3 nucleotides are TGTGCCAGCAGCCCACGGACGGGCGGTGAGCAGTTCTTC. Protein sequence: CASSPRTGGEQFF.